This TCR beta chain was found in a study of T cells in Graves' hyperthyroidism and ophthalmopathy. Uncontrolled infections, other autoimmune diseases, pregnancy or lactation led to exclusion of patients. RNA transcripts gave rise to amplified TCR beta CDR3 regions. First-round RT-PCR targeting the TCR CDR3 was performed with the HTBI primer set. TCRdb recomputed calls from the multiplex PCR reads with MiXCR, one row per CDR3 protein. The data contain hundreds of thousands of distinct CDR3 sequences, around 14% of them seen just once; the ten biggest clones take up less than 6%. The germline gives CDR1 SGHAT, CDR2 FQDESV (reference sequence). The ends were cut back, 5 bases at V and 6 bases at J, with 29 bases in the middle. The CDR3 sequence is 18 residues long.

The sequenced material came from blood. The source of this sequence is a woman in her thirties with Graves' hyperthyroidism that later progressed to Graves' ophthalmopathy. J is TRBJ2-7 and V is TRBV11-1, with a possible D match to TRBD2 (6 bases). CDR3 sequence (DNA): TGTGCCAGCAGCCGTCGTACTGGGGCTTTCGGGGGTTTTTCCGAGCAGTACTTC. Translated: CASSRRTGAFGGFSEQYF.